This T cell receptor (beta chain) was obtained from a study of blood T cell repertoires in COVID-19. CDR3 size: 17 residues. Germline V CDR1 and CDR2: MNHEY, SMNVEV (reference sequence). V was pared by 0 bases and J by 2 bases, with 14 bases between. This clone was picked up one time. Sequenced by immunoSEQ multiplex PCR; TCRdb stores in-frame clones only, minus some. The sample includes 35,000 to 45,000 clones, about 75% of them seen just once. The chain employs TRBV27 and TRBJ2-1; weak D call: TRBD2 (6 bases). The origin of this receptor is a man aged 65 to 85 with active or convalescent COVID-19. Sequenced: peripheral blood. In DNA, the CDR3 is TGTGCCAGCAGTTTATCTGCGGGAACAGACCCCTACAATGAGCAGTTCTTC. Protein sequence: CASSLSAGTDPYNEQFF.